This TCR beta chain was retrieved from a study of T cells in Graves' hyperthyroidism and ophthalmopathy. Study-level information: Peripheral blood specimens were obtained at initial diagnosis, prior to any treatment.

Diagnoses were established using clinical symptoms, serum thyroxine and TRAb, thyroid ultrasound and orbital computed tomography. 10 ml fresh peripheral blood yielded the PBMCs. This CDR3 has 13 residues. Trimming took 2 bases from V and 2 from J; bases not matched to a gene: 0. Germline assignment: CDR1 MNHEY and CDR2 SVGEGT. Study-level findings and limits: Among thyroid clonotypes expanded above 0.001, most also appeared in blood.

This clonotype was counted at least ten times. The antigen is unknown. From RNA transcripts, TCR beta CDR3 regions were amplified. Researchers ran a first-round RT-PCR on the TCR CDR3 using the HTBI primer set. TCRdb processed the multiplex PCR reads anew with MiXCR; each CDR3 protein has one entry. The repertoire holds under 400,000 distinct CDR3 sequences, with 15% to 20% as singletons. The sequence was collected from a woman aged 40 to 49 with Graves' ophthalmopathy. Input material: blood. The rearrangement uses TRBV6-2 or TRBV6-3 and TRBJ2-7, with TRBD2 matching over 7 bases. The CDR3, as DNA: TGTGCCAGCAGTTACGCGGGAGCCTACGAGCAGTACTTC. It specifies CASSYAGAYEQYF.